This T cell receptor beta chain was captured in a study of blood T cell repertoires in COVID-19. This clone was found once. Profiling relied on immunoSEQ multiplex PCR, and the TCRdb table lists in-frame clones only, not all of them. Seen here are some 320,000 clones, 90% observed once, and the top ten hold about 4%. From germline, CDR1 is SGHAT and CDR2 FQNNGV. V was clipped by 3 bases and J by 5 bases, with 19 bases between them. This CDR3 has 16 amino acids. The V gene is TRBV11-2, the J gene TRBJ1-1; TRBD1 might be the D (5 bases). The sample comprised PBMCs or T cells enriched from blood (not recorded which). The receptor comes from a woman aged 25-40 years who had been exposed to COVID-19. The CDR3 region has the DNA TGTGCCAGCAGCTTTACACTCAGGATCGGGGGTACTGAAGCTTTCTTT. Amino acid sequence: CASSFTLRIGGTEAFF.